This T cell receptor (beta chain) was obtained from a study of T cells in Graves' hyperthyroidism and ophthalmopathy. Study summary: Blood was drawn when the patient was first diagnosed and still untreated. Study-wide points: A model built on 13 V-J features separated ophthalmopathy from stable hyperthyroidism. Peripheral blood also featured most of the thyroid clonotypes expanded above 0.001.

The investigators amplified TCR beta CDR3 regions from RNA transcripts. The HTBI primer set drove a first-round RT-PCR of the TCR CDR3. TCRdb itself ran the multiplex PCR reads through MiXCR, one entry per CDR3 protein. This sample has approximately 480,000 distinct CDR3 sequences, with around 20% found just once. This clonotype was observed at least ten times. What it binds is not known. Uncontrolled infection, other autoimmune disease, pregnancy or lactation disqualified patients from enrolment. Sequencing input: blood. This TCR came from a man in his late teens or twenties with Graves' hyperthyroidism.

The CDR3 region is CASSPGGTQTGNTIYF. The CDR3 DNA sequence: TGTGCCAGCAGTCCTGGGGGGACGCAAACTGGAAACACCATATATTTT. The gene calls are TRBV28 and TRBJ1-3; the D gene is possibly TRBD1 (5 bases). Trimming cost V 5 bases and J 2 bases, with 16 bases left between them. CDR1 and CDR2 (germline): MDHEN, SYDVKM. CDR3 length equals 16 residues.